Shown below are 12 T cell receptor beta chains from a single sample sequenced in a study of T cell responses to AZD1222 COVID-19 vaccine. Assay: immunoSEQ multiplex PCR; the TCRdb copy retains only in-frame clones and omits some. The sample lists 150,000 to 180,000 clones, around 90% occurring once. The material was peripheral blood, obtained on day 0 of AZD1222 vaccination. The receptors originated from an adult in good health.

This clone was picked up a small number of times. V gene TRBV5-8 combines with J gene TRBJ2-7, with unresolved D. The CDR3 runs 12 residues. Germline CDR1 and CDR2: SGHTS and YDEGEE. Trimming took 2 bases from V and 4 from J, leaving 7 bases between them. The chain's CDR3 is CASSFPEYEQYF. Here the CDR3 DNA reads TGTGCCAGCAGCTTCCCCGAATACGAGCAGTACTTC.

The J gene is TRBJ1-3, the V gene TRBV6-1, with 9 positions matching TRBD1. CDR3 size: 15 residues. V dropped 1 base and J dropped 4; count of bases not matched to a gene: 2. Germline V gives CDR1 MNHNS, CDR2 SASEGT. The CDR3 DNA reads TGTGCCAGCAGTGAAGAGACAGGGGGGGGAAACACCATATATTTT. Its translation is CASSEETGGGNTIYF.

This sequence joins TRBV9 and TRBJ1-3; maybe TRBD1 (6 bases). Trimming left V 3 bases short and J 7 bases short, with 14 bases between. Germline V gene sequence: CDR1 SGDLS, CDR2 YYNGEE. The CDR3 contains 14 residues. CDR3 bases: TGTGCCAGCAGCGCCTACAGGGACGCCAACACCATATATTTT. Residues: CASSAYRDANTIYF.

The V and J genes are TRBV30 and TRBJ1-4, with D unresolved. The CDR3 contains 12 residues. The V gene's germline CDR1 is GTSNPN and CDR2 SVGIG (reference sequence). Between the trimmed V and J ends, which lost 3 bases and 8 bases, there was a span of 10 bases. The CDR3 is CAWRKGGEKLFF. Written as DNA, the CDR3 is TGTGCCTGGAGGAAGGGTGGGGAAAAACTGTTTTTT.

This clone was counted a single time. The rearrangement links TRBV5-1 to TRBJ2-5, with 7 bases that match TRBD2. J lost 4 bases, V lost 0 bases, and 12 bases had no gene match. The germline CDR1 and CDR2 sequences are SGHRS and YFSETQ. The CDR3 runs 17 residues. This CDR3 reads CASSLALFEGRVETQYF. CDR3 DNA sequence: TGCGCCAGCAGCTTGGCCTTATTTGAGGGGAGGGTAGAGACCCAGTACTTC.

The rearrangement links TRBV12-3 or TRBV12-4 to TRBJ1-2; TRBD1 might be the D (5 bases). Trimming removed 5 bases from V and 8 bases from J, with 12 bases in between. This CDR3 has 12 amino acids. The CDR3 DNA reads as TGTGCCAGCAGTCCACTGGGGGGAGGCTACACCTTC. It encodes CASSPLGGGYTF.

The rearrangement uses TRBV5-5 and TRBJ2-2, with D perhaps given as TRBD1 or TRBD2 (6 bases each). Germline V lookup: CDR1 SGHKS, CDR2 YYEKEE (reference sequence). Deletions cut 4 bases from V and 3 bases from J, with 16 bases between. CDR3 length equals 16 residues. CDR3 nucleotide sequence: TGTGCCAGCAGCCCCAACGGGGGCGTGGACACCGGGGAGCTGTTTTTT. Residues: CASSPNGGVDTGELFF.

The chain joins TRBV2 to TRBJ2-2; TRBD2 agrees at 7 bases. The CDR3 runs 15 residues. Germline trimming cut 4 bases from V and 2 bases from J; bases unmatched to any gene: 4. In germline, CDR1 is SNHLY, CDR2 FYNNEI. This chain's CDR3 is CASSAGTTNTGELFF. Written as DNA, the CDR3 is TGTGCCAGCAGTGCCGGGACTACCAACACCGGGGAGCTGTTTTTT.

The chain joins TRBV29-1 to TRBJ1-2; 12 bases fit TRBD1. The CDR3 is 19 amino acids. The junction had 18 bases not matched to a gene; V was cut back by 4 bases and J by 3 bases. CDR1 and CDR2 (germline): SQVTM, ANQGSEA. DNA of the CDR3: TGCAGCGTTGTGAATGGGGACAGGGGGCCCGAGGGGAATTACTATGGCTACACCTTC. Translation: CSVVNGDRGPEGNYYGYTF.

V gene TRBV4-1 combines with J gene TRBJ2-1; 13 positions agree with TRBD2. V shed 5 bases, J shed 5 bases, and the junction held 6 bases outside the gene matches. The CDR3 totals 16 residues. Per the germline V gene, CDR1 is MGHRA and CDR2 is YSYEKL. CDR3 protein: CASSGRTSGSDNEQFF. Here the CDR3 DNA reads TGCGCCAGCAGCGGTCGGACTAGCGGGAGTGACAATGAGCAGTTCTTC.

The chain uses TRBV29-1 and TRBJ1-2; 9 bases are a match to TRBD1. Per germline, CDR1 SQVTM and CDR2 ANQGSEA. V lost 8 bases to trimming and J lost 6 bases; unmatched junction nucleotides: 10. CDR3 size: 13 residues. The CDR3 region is CSSDGTGQDGYTF. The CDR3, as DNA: TGCAGCTCAGATGGGACAGGGCAAGATGGCTACACCTTC.

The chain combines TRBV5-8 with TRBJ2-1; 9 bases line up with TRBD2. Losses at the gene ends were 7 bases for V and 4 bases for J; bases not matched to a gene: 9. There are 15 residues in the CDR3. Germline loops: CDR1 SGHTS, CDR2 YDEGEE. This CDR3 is CASPAISGSYNEQFF. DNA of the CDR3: TGTGCCAGCCCGGCTATTAGCGGGAGTTACAATGAGCAGTTCTTC.